The 13 T cell receptor beta chains below were found in one sample sequenced in a study of shared clonotypes between healthy human individuals. Sequencing used immunoSEQ multiplex PCR; TCRdb keeps in-frame clones, though not all of them. The sample yields more than 2 million clones, around 96% seen once. The naive CD8 subset, CD45RO-negative cells positively selected for CCR7, excluded terminally differentiated effector memory CD45RA+ cells. Source material: naive CD8+ T cells sorted from blood. The receptors come from a man in his late teens or twenties in good health.

This clone is a singleton in its sample. The gene calls are TRBV13 and TRBJ2-5; possibly TRBD2 for D (6 bases). V was cut by 0 bases and J by 5 bases, with 13 bases left in between. CDR3 length: 15 amino acids. Germline V CDR1 and CDR2: PRHDT, FYEKMQ (reference sequence). CDR3 nucleotide sequence: TGTGCCAGCAGCTTAGGCCTGGAGGGATGGGAGACCCAGTACTTC. Translating gives CASSLGLEGWETQYF.

The chain recombines TRBV2 with TRBJ1-1, with a tentative D call TRBD1 (6 bases). V shed 10 bases and J shed 3 bases, with 24 bases lying between them. This CDR3 comprises 16 residues. Germline CDR1 SNHLY, CDR2 FYNNEI. The CDR3 sequence: CATLFPQGRKDTEAFF. The CDR3 coding sequence is TGTGCCACCCTTTTTCCGCAGGGGCGAAAGGACACTGAAGCTTTCTTT.

Concerning this clone itself: The sample contains more than one DNA sequence encoding this CDR3. This rearrangement joins TRBV7-9 to TRBJ2-7; tentative D call: TRBD2 (6 bases). Trimming removed 5 bases at V and 1 base at J, with 12 bases between. This CDR3 spans 14 amino acids. Germline assignment: CDR1 SEHNR and CDR2 FQNEAQ (reference sequence). CDR3 region: CASSPGGVSYEQYF. Here the CDR3 DNA reads TGTGCCAGCAGCCCCGGGGGAGTGTCCTACGAGCAGTACTTC.

The genes are TRBV13 and TRBJ2-1; possible D gene TRBD1, 6 bases. V lost 0 bases to trimming and J lost 0 bases, with 12 bases between them. Germline V gives CDR1 PRHDT, CDR2 FYEKMQ (reference sequence). The CDR3 spans 17 residues. Here the CDR3 reads CASSLGGAGSSYNEQFF. The CDR3 coding sequence is TGTGCCAGCAGCTTAGGGGGGGCAGGCAGCTCCTACAATGAGCAGTTCTTC.

J is TRBJ1-4 and V is TRBV7-9, with D unresolved. Trimming took 5 bases from V and 5 from J, leaving 9 bases between them. The CDR3 has 13 amino acids. Per the germline V gene, CDR1 is SEHNR and CDR2 is FQNEAQ (reference sequence). CDR3: CASSPSPNEKLFF. In DNA form, the CDR3 reads TGTGCCAGCAGCCCGTCCCCGAATGAAAAACTGTTTTTT.

This chain connects TRBV5-8 to TRBJ2-1; TRBD2 might be the D (5 bases). The germline V gene encodes CDR1 SGHTS and CDR2 YDEGEE. The V end lost 2 bases, the J end lost 8 bases, and 11 bases lay between the germline ends. The CDR3 loop spans 13 amino acids. CDR3 nucleotide sequence: TGTGCCAGCAGCTTCCCGGGATCCCATGAGCAGTTCTTC. Protein product: CASSFPGSHEQFF.

This chain links TRBV5-1 with TRBJ2-3, with TRBD2 as a possible D gene (6 bases). This CDR3 spans 13 amino acids. CDR1 is SGHRS and CDR2 is YFSETQ in the germline V gene. Trimming cost V 3 bases and J 5 bases, with 10 bases left between them. The CDR3 DNA is TGCGCCAGCAGCTCGACTAGGGGAGATACGCAGTATTTT. Translated: CASSSTRGDTQYF.

In the case of this clone: Other DNA sequences in this specimen translate into the identical CDR3. The gene calls are TRBV4-1 and TRBJ2-7, with D possibly TRBD1 on 6 matching bases. Germline V gene data show CDR1 as MGHRA and CDR2 as YSYEKL. The CDR3 has 15 amino acids. Between the trimmed V and J ends, which lost 2 bases and 1 base, there was a span of 12 bases. The CDR3 protein is CASSQLQGSSYEQYF. CDR3 nucleotides: TGCGCCAGCAGCCAATTACAGGGAAGTTCCTACGAGCAGTACTTC.

The chain combines TRBV5-3 with TRBJ2-5, with D tentatively TRBD1 or TRBD2 (5 bases each). TRBV5-3 is flagged as an ORF with uncertain function. Trimming stripped 1 base from V and 13 bases from J, with 47 bases between. This CDR3 has 23 residues. The chain's CDR3 is CARSLYDPGRKSQETSQCPHRYF. CDR3 DNA: TGTGCCAGAAGCTTGTATGACCCGGGACGGAAGTCCCAAGAGACGTCCCAGTGCCCCCATCGGTACTTC.

The chain combines TRBV6-6 with TRBJ2-2; TRBD1 or TRBD2 may be the D gene (5 bases each). V was clipped by 8 bases and J by 7 bases, with 20 bases between them. Germline V CDR1 and CDR2: MNHNY, SVGAGI (reference sequence). The CDR3 is 15 amino acids. The DNA of the CDR3 is TGTGCCAGCGGGCCCGGTGGGGGTCGGTTCGGGGAGCTGTTTTTT. It specifies CASGPGGGRFGELFF.

Comments on this clone: The same CDR3 arises from other DNA sequences in this sample as well. The rearrangement uses TRBV6-5 and TRBJ1-1; D perhaps matches TRBD1 (5 bases). This CDR3 is built from 14 residues. V was shortened by 2 bases and J by 5 bases, with 12 bases between the two germline ends. Germline assignment: CDR1 MNHEY and CDR2 SVGAGI. CDR3 sequence: CASSYVQGRTEAFF. The CDR3 nucleotides are TGTGCCAGCAGTTACGTGCAGGGAAGGACTGAAGCTTTCTTT.

The rearrangement uses TRBV7-2 and TRBJ2-7, with D perhaps TRBD1 (8 bases). Germline V gives CDR1 SGHTA, CDR2 FQGNSA. This CDR3 spans 14 amino acids. Deletions cut 5 bases from V and 6 bases from J, with 17 bases between. The chain's CDR3 is CASSQQGGNSEQYF. CDR3 sequence (DNA): TGTGCCAGCAGCCAACAGGGGGGGAATAGCGAGCAGTACTTC. Using reference TRBV7-2 and TRBJ2-7 for the parts outside the CDR3, the full variable domain is GAGVSQSPSNKVTEKGKDVELRCDPISGHTALYWYRQSLGQGLEFLIYFQGNSAPDKSGLPSDRFSAERTGGSVSTLTIQRTQQEDSAVYLCASSQQGGNSEQYFGPGTRLTVT.

This clone has just one count. The V gene is TRBV6-5, the J gene TRBJ2-2, with TRBD2 matching over 10 bases. In germline, CDR1 is MNHEY, CDR2 SVGAGI. The CDR3 covers 14 residues. V shed 11 bases and J 6 bases; nucleotides not matched to a gene: 9. This CDR3 is CASNPSGSPGELFF. The DNA of the CDR3 is TGTGCCTCAAATCCTAGCGGGAGTCCCGGGGAGCTGTTTTTT.